This TCR beta chain was found in a study of beta chain features in type 1 diabetes (dated by TCRdb to the late 2010s). Regarding the study in general: Patients and healthy donors did not differ in mean age, gender distribution, total cell number or subset yield. The study compared the TCRB repertoires of sorted circulating CD4+ T cell subsets in recently diagnosed type 1 diabetes patients with those in matched healthy donors. A total of 90 million to 120 million sorted cells were examined across all samples, and a strong correlation was observed between cell number per subset and RNA yield. Whereas all 30 or so donors provided naive and central memory subsets, regulatory and stem cell-like memory subsets were isolated from just 8 patients and roughly 8 healthy donors.

A single peripheral blood draw of approximately 0.11 L on average was collected from each donor into heparinised tubes. A BD FACSAria II was used to sort naive, central memory, regulatory and stem cell-like memory CD4+ T cells with a panel that included CD45RO, CCR7, CD25, CD127, CD95 and CD27. Every sorted population had a purity above 95%. PBMCs were isolated right away by Lymphoprep density gradient centrifugation and were stained directly, without culture. To minimize batch effects, samples were stained and sorted in pairs, one healthy donor with one patient per experiment. For CDR1 and CDR2, the germline V gene lists SGHAT and FQNNGV. The CDR3 goes from the cysteine to the phenylalanine over 13 residues. Kept here is only the CDR3 DNA, which spans 39 bases and is read in frame from base 1. V gives up 5 bases and J gives up 15 bases, and the segment between their germline ends measures 20 bases.

On this clone: What this receptor recognizes is not known. No base quality information exists; no much larger clone differs at one position.

The High Capacity cDNA Reverse Transcription Kit was used to reverse transcribe all of the isolated RNA, meaning that expressed TCRB transcripts were what got sequenced. Deep immunoSEQ sequencing was performed on naive, central memory and regulatory T cell samples, with an average of roughly 3.5 million total reads per sample. Sorted cells were lysed in RLT buffer, and RNA was extracted using DNase-treated RNeasy Micro or Mini kits according to cell number. Each cell subset was processed on its own to prevent cross-contamination, while patient and healthy donor samples were processed together. The immunoSEQ multiplex PCR was used to amplify TCRB sequences from cDNA, yielding 87-bp fragments that span the CDR3 region. Sequencing of the amplicons was performed on the Illumina HiSeq platform. Per the source publication's procedure: PCR bias was corrected computationally using synthetic template baselines, and reads within Hamming distance 2 were collapsed, with unmergeable singletons discarded. Reads were aligned against IMGT so that V, D and J genes, CDR3 length and insertions or deletions at six rearrangement sites could be assigned. Within each subset, clonotype counts were normalized to sorted cell number, after which true diversity and Gini coefficients were computed with the tcR R package. The overlap coefficient, calculated on TCRB nucleotide sequences, was used to measure repertoire sharing. TCRdb limited this immuneACCESS table to in-frame rearrangements with V and J called. A share of clones is missing; checked studies link under half to unresolved V genes, and the rest is unexplained. Clonal size and the V and J genes are those of that table, whereas D and trimming came from the DNA. Within this sample are some 120,000 clones, with around 15% of them counted one time only. The ten biggest clones cover 2% to 3% of the sample.

Summary of the overall study and its limitations: Naive, central memory and regulatory TCRB repertoires appeared more similar among patients than among healthy donors. Shorter templates might have been favored by PCR, but patient and control samples were amplified and corrected together, so both groups would have been affected equally by any skew. Because small numbers of individuals were included in the HLA sub-analyses, any influence of HLA type on TCRB rearrangement was left unresolved. Type 1 diabetes patients showed a moderate but significant shortening of TCRB CDR3 length in all four CD4+ subsets. Sequencing cDNA rather than genomic DNA could over-represent highly expressing activated cells, although activation and CD3 levels did not differ between groups. Fewer insertions and more nucleotide deletions at VDJ recombination sites were observed in patients with type 1 diabetes, implying thymic rearrangement abnormalities.

The receptor's source is a man aged 18 to 30 with type 1 diabetes. Sequencing was done on a sample of central memory CD4+ T cells from blood. The rearranged segments are TRBV11-2 and TRBJ2-1; the D gene lacks a confident call. The encoded CDR3 is CASSRTRVLGTFF. The sequence in DNA is TGTGCCAGCAGCAGAACAAGGGTACTGGGAACGTTCTTC.